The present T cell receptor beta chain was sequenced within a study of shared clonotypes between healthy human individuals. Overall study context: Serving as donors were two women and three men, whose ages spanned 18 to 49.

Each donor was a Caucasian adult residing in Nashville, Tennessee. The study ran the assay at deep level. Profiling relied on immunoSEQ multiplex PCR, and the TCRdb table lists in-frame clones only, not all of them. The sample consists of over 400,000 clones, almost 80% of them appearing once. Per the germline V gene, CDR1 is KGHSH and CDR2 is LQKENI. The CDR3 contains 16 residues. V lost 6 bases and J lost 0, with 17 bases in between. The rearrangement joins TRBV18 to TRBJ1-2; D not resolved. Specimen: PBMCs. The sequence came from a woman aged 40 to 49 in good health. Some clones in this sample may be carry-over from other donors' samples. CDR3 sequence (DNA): TGTGCCAGCTCCGAGTCAAGGGCGACCCCTAACTATGGCTACACCTTC. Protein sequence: CASSESRATPNYGYTF.